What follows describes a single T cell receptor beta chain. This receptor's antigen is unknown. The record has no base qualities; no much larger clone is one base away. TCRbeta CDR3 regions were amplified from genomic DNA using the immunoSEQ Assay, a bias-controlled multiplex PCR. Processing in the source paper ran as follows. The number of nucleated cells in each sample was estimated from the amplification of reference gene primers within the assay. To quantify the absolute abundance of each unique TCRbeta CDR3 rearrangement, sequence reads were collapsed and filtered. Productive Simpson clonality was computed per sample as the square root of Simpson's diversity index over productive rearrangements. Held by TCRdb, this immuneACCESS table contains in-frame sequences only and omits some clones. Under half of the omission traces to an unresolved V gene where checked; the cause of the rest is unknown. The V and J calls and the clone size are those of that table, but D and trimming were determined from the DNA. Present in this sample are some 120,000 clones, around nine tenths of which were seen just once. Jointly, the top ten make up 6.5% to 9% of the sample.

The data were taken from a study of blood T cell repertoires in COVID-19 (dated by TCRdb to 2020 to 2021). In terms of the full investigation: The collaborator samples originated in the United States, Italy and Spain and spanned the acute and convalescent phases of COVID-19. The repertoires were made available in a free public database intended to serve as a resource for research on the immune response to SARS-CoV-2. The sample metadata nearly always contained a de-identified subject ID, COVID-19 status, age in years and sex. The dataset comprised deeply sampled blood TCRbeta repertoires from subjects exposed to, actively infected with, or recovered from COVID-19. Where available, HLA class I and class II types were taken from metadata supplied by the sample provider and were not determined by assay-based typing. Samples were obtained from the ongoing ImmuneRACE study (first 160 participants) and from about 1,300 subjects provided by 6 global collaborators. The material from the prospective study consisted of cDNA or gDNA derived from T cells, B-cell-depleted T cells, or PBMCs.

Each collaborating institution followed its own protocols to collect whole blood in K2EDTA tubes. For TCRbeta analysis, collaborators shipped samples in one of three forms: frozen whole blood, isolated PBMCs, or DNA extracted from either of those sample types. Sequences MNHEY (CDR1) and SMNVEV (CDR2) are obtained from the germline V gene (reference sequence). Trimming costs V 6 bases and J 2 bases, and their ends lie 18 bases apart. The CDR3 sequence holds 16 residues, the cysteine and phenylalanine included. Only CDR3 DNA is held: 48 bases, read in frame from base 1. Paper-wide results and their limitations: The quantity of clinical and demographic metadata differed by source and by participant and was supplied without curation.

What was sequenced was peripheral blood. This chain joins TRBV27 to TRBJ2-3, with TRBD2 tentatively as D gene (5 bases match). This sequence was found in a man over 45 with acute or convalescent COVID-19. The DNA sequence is TGTGCCAGCAGGGAGCGGCCGGGATTCCCCACAGATACGCAGTATTTT. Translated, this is CASRERPGFPTDTQYF.